This T cell receptor (beta chain) derives from a study of T cells in women clearing cervical HPV infection listed by TCRdb under 2018. Regarding the complete study: The cases were about two dozen women with histologically confirmed HPV16-related CIN3 or worse, and 2 of those women had invasive cancers. Controls were 20 to 30 women whose single incident HPV16 infection cleared within 12 months without precancer or cancer developing. Blood from cases was collected at the visit at which the lesion was first identified, whereas blood from controls was collected once infection was no longer detected. Among cases, blood sampling occurred a median of about 150 days after lesion detection, with an interquartile range of 90 to 200 days. Since only a few of the women had HLA typing available, the possibility that HLA type was acting as a confounder could not be ruled out. This exploratory proof-of-principle case-control study, nested within the Guanacaste HPV Natural History Study in Costa Rica, compared TCR repertoires among women with different cervical HPV16 outcomes. Cases and controls were matched on year of sample collection and on age within five years. Cases had a median age of about 34 years and controls had a median age of approximately 37, with no significant differences in baseline characteristics. In the parent cohort, about 10,000 women aged 18 or older were enrolled in Guanacaste, Costa Rica, during about 1992 to 1994 and then followed for under 9 years. Quality controls consisted of five blinded duplicates per group, for a total of about 60 samples made up of roughly 50 participants and around 10 replicates. Overall study results and their limits: T-cell numbers per sample were unknown, so richness differences could reflect varying T-cell content rather than repertoire biology. The cross-sectional design could not show whether associations preceded infection or resulted from it; effector/memory subsets and HPV-specific T cells were not isolated. By combining richness with V gene abundances, random forest classifiers separated cases from controls with an estimated AUC of under 0.85. CIN3+ cases had significantly higher TCR repertoire richness than controls across sequencing depths, but evenness did not differ between the groups. Lower TRBV6-7 relative abundance was observed in cases than in controls (around 0.1% versus 0.15%; Bonferroni P = 0.0008).

CDR3 length: 15 amino acids, cysteine to phenylalanine. The DNA shown is the part of the CDR3 that was read: 36 bases, in frame from base 1. The V end loses 0 bases and the J end loses 1 base, and a stretch of 13 bases separates them. For CDR1 and CDR2, the germline V gene (reference sequence) lists DFQATT and SNEGSKA. TCR beta CDR3 regions were amplified by multiplex PCR using the immunoSEQ assay from an average of around 1,200 ng genomic DNA per sample. Primer bias was corrected in the assay by using a complete synthetic TCR repertoire to establish an amplification baseline. Amplicons were sequenced on the Illumina platform. Regarding the original processing steps: Error correction of the sequences involved clustering with frequency ratios plus a modified nearest-neighbor algorithm, after which the sequences were analyzed in the immunoSEQ Analyzer using IMGT gene definitions. At each rarefaction depth, TCR richness and evenness were averaged across 20 rarefaction repeats, and any sample with fewer sequences than the depth was left out. Relative abundances of V, D and J genes were compared between groups using Wilcoxon rank sum tests, with FDR correction applied. In the blinded duplicates, the intraclass correlation was over 95% for TCR richness and averaged about 80% across roughly 70 gene segments. TCRdb limited this immuneACCESS table to in-frame rearrangements with V and J called. A share of clones is missing; checked studies link under half to unresolved V genes, and the rest is unexplained. V and J calls and clone size come straight from that table; D and trimming were deduced from the DNA. The sample table gives 34,000 or so clones. Roughly 4.2% of the sample rests with the top ten.

Every participant had a single incident cervical HPV16 infection, and women with prevalent HPV16 infections were excluded. Cervical HPV DNA was detected with MY09/MY11 PCR, and genotyping was done by dot-blot hybridization. Fifteen mL of heparinized blood was centrifuged, after which the buffy coat was aliquoted, frozen at -30 degrees C, and then stored at -80 degrees C. QIAGEN kits were used to extract genomic DNA from buffy coat specimens. Worth noting for this clone: This receptor's antigen is unknown. With the read ending 3 residues before the CDR3 end, the germline J gene is used to fill in that end.

The chain is encoded by TRBV20-1 joined to TRBJ2-7; perhaps TRBD1 is the D gene, with 6 bases matching. The TCR was taken from a woman aged 18 to 75 with a cervical HPV16 infection that either progressed to CIN3+ or cleared (not recorded which). Sequences were obtained from blood buffy coat. The CDR3 reads CSARDGVRGSYEQYF. The CDR3 DNA, read in part, is TGCAGTGCTAGAGATGGGGTCAGGGGATCCTACGAG.